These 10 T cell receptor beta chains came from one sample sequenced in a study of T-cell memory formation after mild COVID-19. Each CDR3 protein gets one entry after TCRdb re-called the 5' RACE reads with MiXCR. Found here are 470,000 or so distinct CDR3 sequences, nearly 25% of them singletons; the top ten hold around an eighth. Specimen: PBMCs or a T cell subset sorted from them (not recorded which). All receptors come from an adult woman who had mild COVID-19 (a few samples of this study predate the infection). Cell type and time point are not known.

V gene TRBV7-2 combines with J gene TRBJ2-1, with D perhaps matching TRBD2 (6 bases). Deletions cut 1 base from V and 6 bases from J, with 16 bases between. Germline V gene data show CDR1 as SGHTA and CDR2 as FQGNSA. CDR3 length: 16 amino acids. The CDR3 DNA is TGTGCCAGCAGCTTAGTATGGGACTTACAGTCCAATGAGCAGTTCTTC. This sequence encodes CASSLVWDLQSNEQFF.

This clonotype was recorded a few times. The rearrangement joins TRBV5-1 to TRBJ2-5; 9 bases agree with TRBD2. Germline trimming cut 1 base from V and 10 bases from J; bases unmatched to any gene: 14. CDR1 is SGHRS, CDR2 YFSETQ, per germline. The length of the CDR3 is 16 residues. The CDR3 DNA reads TGCGCCAGCAGCTTGCCCGCGGCGCTAGCGGGGCAAGGCCAGTACTTC. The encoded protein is CASSLPAALAGQGQYF.

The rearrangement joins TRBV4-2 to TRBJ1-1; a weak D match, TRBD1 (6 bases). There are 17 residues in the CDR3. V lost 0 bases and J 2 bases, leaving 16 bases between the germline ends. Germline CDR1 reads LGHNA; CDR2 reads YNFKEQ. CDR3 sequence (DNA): TGTGCCAGCAGCCAAGATCTAGGGGGGGCGGTCAACACTGAAGCTTTCTTT. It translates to CASSQDLGGAVNTEAFF.

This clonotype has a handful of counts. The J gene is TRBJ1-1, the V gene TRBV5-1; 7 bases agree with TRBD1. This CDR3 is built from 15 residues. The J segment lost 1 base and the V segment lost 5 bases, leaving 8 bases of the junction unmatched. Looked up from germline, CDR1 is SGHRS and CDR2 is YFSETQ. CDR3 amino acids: CASSFLTGANTEAFF. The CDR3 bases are TGCGCCAGCAGTTTCTTAACAGGGGCGAACACTGAAGCTTTCTTT.

DNA for the CDR3: TGCAGTGCTACCTGGACTAGCGGGACTAGCACAGATACGCAGTATTTT. Encoded protein: CSATWTSGTSTDTQYF. V is TRBV20-1 and J is TRBJ2-3; TRBD2 matches 12 bases. Germline CDR1 DFQATT, CDR2 SNEGSKA (reference sequence). The CDR3 contains 16 residues. V lost 4 bases to trimming and J lost 0 bases; unmatched junction nucleotides: 5.

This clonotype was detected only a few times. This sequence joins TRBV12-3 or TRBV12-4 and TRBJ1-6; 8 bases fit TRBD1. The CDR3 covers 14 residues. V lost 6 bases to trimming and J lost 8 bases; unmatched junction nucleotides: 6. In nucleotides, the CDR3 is TGTGCCAGCAGGCTGGCGGGACAGGATTCACCCCTCCACTTT. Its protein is CASRLAGQDSPLHF.

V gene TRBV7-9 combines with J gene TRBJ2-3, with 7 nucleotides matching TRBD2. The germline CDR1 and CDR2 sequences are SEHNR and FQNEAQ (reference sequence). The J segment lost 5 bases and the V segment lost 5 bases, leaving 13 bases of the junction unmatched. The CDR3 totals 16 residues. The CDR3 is CASSRGGLPPVDTQYF. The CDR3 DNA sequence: TGTGCCAGCAGCCGCGGGGGACTCCCCCCGGTAGATACGCAGTATTTT. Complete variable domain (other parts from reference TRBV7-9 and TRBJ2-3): DTGVSQNPRHKITKRGQNVTFRCDPISEHNRLYWYRQTLGQGPEFLTYFQNEAQLEKSRLLSDRFSAERPKGSFSTLEIQRTEQGDSAMYLCASSRGGLPPVDTQYFGPGTRLTVL.

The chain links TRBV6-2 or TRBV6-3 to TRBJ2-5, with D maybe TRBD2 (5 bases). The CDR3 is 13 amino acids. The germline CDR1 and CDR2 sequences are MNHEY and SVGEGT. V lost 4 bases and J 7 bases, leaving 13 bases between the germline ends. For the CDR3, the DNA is TGTGCCAGCAGTTGGACCACCGCGGGGACCCAGTACTTC. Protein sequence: CASSWTTAGTQYF.

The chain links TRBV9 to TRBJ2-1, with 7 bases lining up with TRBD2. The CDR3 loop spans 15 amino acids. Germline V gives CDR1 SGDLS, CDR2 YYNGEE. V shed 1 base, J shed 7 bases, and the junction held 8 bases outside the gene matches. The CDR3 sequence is CASSVIAGPWNEQFF. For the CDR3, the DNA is TGTGCCAGCAGCGTAATAGCGGGCCCATGGAATGAGCAGTTCTTC.

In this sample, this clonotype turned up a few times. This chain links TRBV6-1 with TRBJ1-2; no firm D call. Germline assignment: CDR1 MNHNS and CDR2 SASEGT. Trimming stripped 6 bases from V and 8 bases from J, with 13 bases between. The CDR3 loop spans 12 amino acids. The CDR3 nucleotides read TGTGCCAGCAGCCTATCGGAAGGCGGCTACACCTTC. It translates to CASSLSEGGYTF.